These 31 T cell receptor beta chains originate from one sample sequenced in a study of shared clonotypes between healthy human individuals. Sequencing used immunoSEQ multiplex PCR; TCRdb keeps in-frame clones, though not all of them. The sample shows about 2.5 million clones, roughly 92% of them seen only once. The sample taken for sequencing was naive CD4+ T cells from PBMCs. Documented subset: CD45RA+ positively selected. These receptors came from a man aged 18 to 35 in good health. Some clones in this sample may be carry-over from other donors' samples.

The count of this clone is one. The CDR3 DNA reads TGTGCCAGTAGTATAAACATAAGAGAGCCGTTGAACACTGAAGCTTTCTTT. Translating gives CASSINIREPLNTEAFF. The V call is TRBV19, the J call TRBJ1-1; D is unresolved. Germline V gene data show CDR1 as LNHDA and CDR2 as SQIVND (reference sequence). Trimming stripped 2 bases from V and 0 bases from J, with 16 bases between. CDR3 length: 17 residues. Supplemented by reference TRBV19 and TRBJ1-1, the full variable domain reads DGGITQSPKYLFRKEGQNVTLSCEQNLNHDAMYWYRQDPGQGLRLIYYSQIVNDFQKGDIAEGYSVSREKKESFPLTVTSAQKNPTAFYLCASSINIREPLNTEAFFGQGTRLTVV.

The J gene is TRBJ2-7, the V gene TRBV11-3; TRBD1 agrees at 8 bases. With V trimmed by 5 bases and J by 0 bases, 6 bases remained unmatched. Germline V gene lookup returns CDR1 SGHNT and CDR2 YENEEA. The CDR3 runs to 15 residues. CDR3 sequence reads: CASSPGTGSSYEQYF. The CDR3 DNA reads TGTGCCAGCAGCCCCGGGACAGGTAGCTCCTACGAGCAGTACTTC.

V is TRBV6-1 and J is TRBJ1-2; the match to TRBD1 covers 7 bases. CDR1 is MNHNS and CDR2 is SASEGT in the germline V gene. CDR3 length equals 12 residues. After removal of 8 bases from V and 8 bases from J, the junction contained 8 bases not matched to a gene. The chain's CDR3 is CASQGGKPGYTF. The CDR3 DNA reads as TGTGCCAGCCAGGGGGGGAAACCGGGCTACACCTTC.

Of note for this clone: The sample contains more than one DNA sequence encoding this CDR3. CDR3 sequence: CASSLGLGTEAFF. CDR3 bases: TGTGCCAGCAGCTTAGGGCTCGGCACTGAAGCTTTCTTT. The rearrangement links TRBV7-2 to TRBJ1-1; no reliable D call. In germline, CDR1 is SGHTA, CDR2 FQGNSA. The V gene lost 1 base and the J gene lost 4 bases, with 7 bases spanning the gap. There are 13 residues in the CDR3.

V usage is TRBV19 and J usage is TRBJ2-7, with 8 bases identical to TRBD2. Trimming at V came to 5 bases and at J to 7 bases, leaving 16 bases not matched to a gene. This CDR3 spans 16 amino acids. Germline assignment: CDR1 LNHDA and CDR2 SQIVND (reference sequence). The CDR3 DNA reads TGTGCCAGTAGTCCCGGGACTCAACCGGGGGGGAGTGAGCAGTACTTC. It codes for CASSPGTQPGGSEQYF.

The genes are TRBV30 and TRBJ1-5, with 9 positions matching TRBD1. J lost 0 bases, V lost 3 bases, and 15 bases had no gene match. The CDR3 contains 19 residues. CDR1 and CDR2 from the germline V gene are GTSNPN and SVGIG (reference sequence). This CDR3 is CAWRVKRTGDPYSNQPQHF. CDR3 DNA sequence: TGTGCCTGGAGGGTCAAGAGGACAGGGGACCCCTATAGCAATCAGCCCCAGCATTTT.

The rearrangement joins TRBV5-1 to TRBJ1-5; 7 nucleotides agree with TRBD1. Trimming at V came to 4 bases and at J to 6 bases, leaving 4 bases not matched to a gene. This CDR3 is built from 13 residues. Germline V gene data show CDR1 as SGHRS and CDR2 as YFSETQ. The CDR3 protein is CASSIGQAQPQHF. The CDR3 bases are TGCGCCAGCAGCATCGGACAGGCTCAGCCCCAGCATTTT.

The chain carries TRBV6-5 and TRBJ2-2, with 7 bases fitting TRBD1. CDR1 is MNHEY and CDR2 is SVGAGI in the germline V gene. The junction had 7 bases not matched to a gene; V was cut back by 5 bases and J by 7 bases. The CDR3 is 14 amino acids. The CDR3: CASSAQQGFGELFF. The CDR3 DNA is TGTGCCAGCAGTGCGCAACAGGGGTTCGGGGAGCTGTTTTTT.

The rearrangement joins TRBV6-6 to TRBJ2-3; D may be TRBD1 (6 bases). V was clipped by 11 bases and J by 0 bases, with 12 bases between them. CDR3 size: 13 residues. Germline values: CDR1 MNHNY, CDR2 SVGAGI (reference sequence). The CDR3, as DNA: TGTGCCGCCCGGACAGCTAGCACAGATACGCAGTATTTT. Encoded protein: CAARTASTDTQYF.

J is TRBJ2-1 and V is TRBV5-1; 7 nucleotides align to TRBD2. Germline trimming cut 5 bases from V and 8 bases from J; bases unmatched to any gene: 7. Germline V gene sequence: CDR1 SGHRS, CDR2 YFSETQ. There are 13 residues in the CDR3. The CDR3 DNA reads as TGCGCCAGCAGTTCTAGCGGATGGGATGAGCAGTTCTTC. Its translation is CASSSSGWDEQFF.

The rearrangement joins TRBV6-5 to TRBJ2-2; D not certain. V was cut by 6 bases and J by 6 bases, with 8 bases left in between. The CDR3 extends over 12 amino acids. Germline assignment: CDR1 MNHEY and CDR2 SVGAGI. DNA for the CDR3: TGTGCCAGCAGACCACCGGCCGGGGAGCTGTTTTTT. Residues: CASRPPAGELFF.

The chain links TRBV30 to TRBJ2-5; D remains ambiguous. The J call may be mistaken, given a closer DNA end match to TRBJ2-7. CDR1 is GTSNPN, CDR2 SVGIG, per germline (reference sequence). CDR3 length: 14 amino acids. CDR3 sequence (DNA): TGTGCCTGGAGTGTACAAGGGCCCTCCTACGAGCAGTACTTC. Residues: CAWSVQGPSYEQYF.

For this clone: This specimen includes other DNA sequences encoding the same CDR3. For the CDR3, the DNA is TGTGCCAGCTCACCACCGGGACAGGGAGGTGAAAAACTGTTTTTT. This encodes CASSPPGQGGEKLFF. The genes are TRBV18 and TRBJ1-4; 9 nucleotides line up with TRBD1. This CDR3 spans 15 amino acids. CDR1 is KGHSH, CDR2 LQKENI, per germline. Trimming took 0 bases from V and 7 from J; bases not matched to a gene: 3. The full variable domain, in which reference TRBV18 and TRBJ1-4 provide the parts outside the CDR3, is NAGVMQNPRHLVRRRGQEARLRCSPMKGHSHVYWYRQLPEEGLKFMVYLQKENIIDESGMPKERFSAEFPKEGPSILRIQQVVRGDSAAYFCASSPPGQGGEKLFFGSGTQLSVL.

The chain employs TRBV18 and TRBJ1-1; tentative D call: TRBD1 (6 bases). Germline CDR1 reads KGHSH; CDR2 reads LQKENI. The CDR3 is 13 residues long. V lost 4 bases to trimming and J lost 4 bases, with 10 bases between them. The CDR3 nucleotides are TGTGCCAGCTCACGGGGAGGGGGCACTGAAGCTTTCTTT. It translates to CASSRGGGTEAFF.

The J gene is TRBJ2-3, the V gene TRBV10-3, with 7 bases identical to TRBD2. The junction had 9 bases not matched to a gene; V was cut back by 2 bases and J by 4 bases. This CDR3 has 16 amino acids. Germline CDR1 ENHRY, CDR2 SYGVKD. The DNA of the CDR3 is TGTGCCATCAGTGAGGAAGTTGGACTAGTCGCAGATACGCAGTATTTT. Its translation is CAISEEVGLVADTQYF.

The gene calls are TRBV2 and TRBJ1-4; D is unresolved. V was cut by 6 bases and J by 0 bases, with 11 bases left in between. Germline-derived CDR1 and CDR2 are SNHLY and FYNNEI. The CDR3 spans 15 residues. The CDR3 sequence is CASRRDAATNEKLFF. As DNA, the CDR3 is TGTGCCAGCAGGCGCGACGCCGCAACTAATGAAAAACTGTTTTTT.

With respect to this clone: Other DNA sequences from this sample encode an identical CDR3 as well. The chain is built from TRBV7-9 and TRBJ1-2, with D unclear. Germline-derived CDR1 and CDR2 are SEHNR and FQNEAQ (reference sequence). Trimming removed 2 bases from V and 6 bases from J, with 4 bases in between. The CDR3 spans 11 residues. This chain's CDR3 is CASSLSNGYTF. CDR3 DNA: TGTGCCAGCAGCTTATCGAATGGCTACACCTTC.

The V gene is TRBV9, the J gene TRBJ2-2; 7 bases map to TRBD2. V dropped 0 bases and J dropped 3; count of bases not matched to a gene: 5. Germline V gives CDR1 SGDLS, CDR2 YYNGEE. The CDR3 is made up of 16 amino acids. DNA for the CDR3: TGTGCCAGCAGCGTAGGATCGGGAGGAGACACCGGGGAGCTGTTTTTT. It translates to CASSVGSGGDTGELFF.

The table lists this clone with a few counts. V usage is TRBV7-2 and J usage is TRBJ1-2; D may be TRBD1 (6 bases). From germline, CDR1 is SGHTA and CDR2 FQGNSA. This CDR3 has 13 amino acids. Deletions cut 5 bases from V and 6 bases from J, with 13 bases between. In DNA, the CDR3 is TGTGCCAGCAGCCCCCGGGCAGGGGATGGCTACACCTTC. Translation gives CASSPRAGDGYTF.

This chain links TRBV14 with TRBJ2-7; D assignment may be TRBD1 or TRBD2 (6 bases each). Trimming removed 3 bases from V and 0 bases from J, with 15 bases in between. This CDR3 spans 16 amino acids. In germline, CDR1 is SGHDN, CDR2 FVKESK. The CDR3 nucleotides read TGTGCCAGCAGCCACCGGAGGGGGGCGGGCTCCTACGAGCAGTACTTC. Its protein product is CASSHRRGAGSYEQYF.

In its sample, this clone was seen once. This chain joins TRBV28 and TRBJ1-1; the D is unclear. The CDR3 runs to 15 residues. Per germline, CDR1 MDHEN and CDR2 SYDVKM. V shed 5 bases and J shed 6 bases, with 19 bases lying between them. The CDR3 bases are TGTGCCAGCAGTCTACCCCCCCAGCTGGCACCTGAAGCTTTCTTT. Amino acids: CASSLPPQLAPEAFF.

V gene TRBV6-1 combines with J gene TRBJ2-5; a possible D gene is TRBD2 (6 bases). V lost 6 bases and J 4 bases, leaving 12 bases between the germline ends. The CDR3 spans 13 residues. Germline CDR1 MNHNS, CDR2 SASEGT. For the CDR3, the DNA is TGTGCCAGCAGCCCTGTGGGGGGAGAGACCCAGTACTTC. This translates into CASSPVGGETQYF.

J is TRBJ2-7 and V is TRBV25-1, with 9 bases that match TRBD1. This CDR3 is built from 15 residues. V shed 2 bases and J 1 base; nucleotides not matched to a gene: 3. CDR1 and CDR2 (germline): MGHDK, SYGVNS. This CDR3 reads CASSEPGQGSYEQYF. CDR3 sequence (DNA): TGTGCCAGCAGTGAACCAGGACAGGGGTCCTACGAGCAGTACTTC.

The gene calls are TRBV5-1 and TRBJ2-3, with a tentative D call TRBD1 (5 bases). V lost 4 bases to trimming and J lost 0 bases, with 24 bases between them. Germline CDR1 reads SGHRS; CDR2 reads YFSETQ. The CDR3 covers 19 residues. The CDR3 here is CASSPFQGSASPSTDTQYF. DNA for the CDR3: TGCGCCAGCAGCCCCTTCCAGGGCTCTGCTTCCCCTAGCACAGATACGCAGTATTTT. The entire variable domain, with the rest obtained from reference TRBV5-1 and TRBJ2-3, is as follows: KAGVTQTPRYLIKTRGQQVTLSCSPISGHRSVSWYQQTPGQGLQFLFEYFSETQRNKGNFPGRFSGRQFSNSRSEMNVSTLELGDSALYLCASSPFQGSASPSTDTQYFGPGTRLTVL.

J is TRBJ2-3 and V is TRBV4-2, with D tentatively TRBD1 or TRBD2 (6 bases each). The CDR3 covers 17 residues. The germline gives CDR1 LGHNA, CDR2 YNFKEQ. V was clipped by 4 bases and J by 1 base, with 18 bases between them. CDR3 amino acids: CASSPEPGASGTDTQYF. The CDR3 nucleotides are TGTGCCAGCAGCCCCGAACCGGGGGCTAGCGGCACAGATACGCAGTATTTT.

J is TRBJ1-2 and V is TRBV19, with a possible D match to TRBD1 (5 bases). Germline CDR1 LNHDA, CDR2 SQIVND (reference sequence). Deletions cut 4 bases from V and 8 bases from J, with 20 bases between. The CDR3 totals 15 residues. CDR3 in amino acids: CASSTRGLIPGGYTF. CDR3 in DNA: TGTGCCAGTAGTACCCGGGGCCTAATTCCGGGAGGCTACACCTTC. Variable domain in full (rest from reference TRBV19 and TRBJ1-2): DGGITQSPKYLFRKEGQNVTLSCEQNLNHDAMYWYRQDPGQGLRLIYYSQIVNDFQKGDIAEGYSVSREKKESFPLTVTSAQKNPTAFYLCASSTRGLIPGGYTFGSGTRLTVV.

With regard to this clone: Within the sample, other DNA sequences also encode this same CDR3. The CDR3 sequence is CASSYSGRQETQYF. As DNA, the CDR3 is TGTGCCAGCAGTTACTCGGGACGGCAAGAGACCCAGTACTTC. V gene TRBV6-5 combines with J gene TRBJ2-5; the D call may be TRBD1 or TRBD2 (5 bases each). V lost 0 bases and J lost 2, with 7 bases in between. The germline CDR1 and CDR2 sequences are MNHEY and SVGAGI. This CDR3 has 14 residues.

The rearrangement joins TRBV15 to TRBJ1-2; D is undetermined. Germline V gives CDR1 LNHNV, CDR2 YYDKDF (reference sequence). This CDR3 has 16 amino acids. With 3 bases removed from V and 10 bases from J, the gap between germline ends came to 24 bases. The CDR3 spells CATSRARTAFPGYYTF. Here the CDR3 DNA reads TGTGCCACCAGCAGGGCCCGGACGGCATTCCCGGGATACTACACCTTC.

This chain connects TRBV4-1 to TRBJ1-4; no reliable D call. Trimming left V 1 base short and J 8 bases short, with 8 bases between. Germline V gives CDR1 MGHRA, CDR2 YSYEKL. The CDR3 runs 13 residues. The CDR3 DNA reads TGCGCCAGCAGCCAAGCCCTAGCCGAAAAACTGTTTTTT. Its translation is CASSQALAEKLFF.

The chain is built from TRBV4-2 and TRBJ2-6; TRBD2 is a possible D gene (6 bases). The CDR3 has 18 residues. Germline V gene lookup returns CDR1 LGHNA and CDR2 YNFKEQ. Deletions cut 0 bases from V and 0 bases from J, with 12 bases between. The CDR3 DNA reads as TGTGCCAGCAGCCAAGACCCCTTCGGGGGCTCTGGGGCCAACGTCCTGACTTTC. Its protein is CASSQDPFGGSGANVLTF.

Points on this clone: The same CDR3 also results from other DNA sequences found in this sample. The genes are TRBV2 and TRBJ2-5; possibly TRBD1 for D (6 bases). Germline-derived CDR1 and CDR2 are SNHLY and FYNNEI. This CDR3 is built from 13 residues. Trimming pared 4 bases from V and 2 bases from J, leaving 8 bases between. The CDR3 spells CASSVDRQETQYF. The CDR3 nucleotides read TGTGCCAGCAGTGTTGACAGGCAAGAGACCCAGTACTTC.